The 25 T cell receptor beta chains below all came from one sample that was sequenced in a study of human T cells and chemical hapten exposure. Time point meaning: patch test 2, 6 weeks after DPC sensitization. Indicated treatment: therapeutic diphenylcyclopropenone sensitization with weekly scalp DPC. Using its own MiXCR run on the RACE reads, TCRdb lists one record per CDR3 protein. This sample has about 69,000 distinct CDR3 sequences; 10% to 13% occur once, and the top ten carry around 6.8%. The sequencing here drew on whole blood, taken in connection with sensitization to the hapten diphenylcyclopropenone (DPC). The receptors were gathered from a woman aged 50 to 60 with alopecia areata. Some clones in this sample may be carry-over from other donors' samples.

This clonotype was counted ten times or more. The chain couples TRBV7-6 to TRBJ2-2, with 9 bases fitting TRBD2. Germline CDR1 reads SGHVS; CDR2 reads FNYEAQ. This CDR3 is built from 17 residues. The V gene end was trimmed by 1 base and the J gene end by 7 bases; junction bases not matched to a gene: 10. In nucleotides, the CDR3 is TGTGCCAGCAGCTTAGGTAGCGGGAGATCCTCCGACGGGGAGCTGTTTTTT. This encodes CASSLGSGRSSDGELFF.

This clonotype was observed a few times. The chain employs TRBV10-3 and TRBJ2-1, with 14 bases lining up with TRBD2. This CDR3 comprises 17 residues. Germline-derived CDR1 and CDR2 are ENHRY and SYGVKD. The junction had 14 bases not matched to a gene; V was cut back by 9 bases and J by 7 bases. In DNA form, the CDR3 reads TGTGCCATTACTAGGGCGGGACTAGCGGGAGCGGGGAATGAGCAGTTCTTC. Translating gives CAITRAGLAGAGNEQFF.

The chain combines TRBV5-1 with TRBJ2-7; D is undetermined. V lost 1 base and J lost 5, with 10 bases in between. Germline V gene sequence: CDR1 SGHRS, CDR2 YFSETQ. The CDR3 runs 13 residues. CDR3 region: CASSLSPGDEQYF. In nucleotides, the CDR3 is TGCGCCAGCAGCTTGAGCCCTGGGGACGAGCAGTACTTC.

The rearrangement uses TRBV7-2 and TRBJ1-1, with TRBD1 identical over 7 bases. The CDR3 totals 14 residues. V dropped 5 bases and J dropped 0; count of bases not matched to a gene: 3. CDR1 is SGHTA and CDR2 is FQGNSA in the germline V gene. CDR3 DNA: TGTGCCAGCAGCCAGACAGGGATGAACACTGAAGCTTTCTTT. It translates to CASSQTGMNTEAFF.

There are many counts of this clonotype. CDR3 sequence (DNA): TGTGCCAGCAGCCCCACGACCGGGACTAGCGGGAACAATGAGCAGTTCTTC. Its protein product is CASSPTTGTSGNNEQFF. This chain joins TRBV7-3 and TRBJ2-1; 13 nucleotides match TRBD2. V lost 5 bases, J lost 5 bases, and 9 bases stayed unmatched. There are 17 residues in the CDR3. The germline gives CDR1 SGHTA, CDR2 FQGTGA. Full variable domain (rest looked up from reference TRBV7-3 and TRBJ2-1): GAGVSQTPSNKVTEKGKYVELRCDPISGHTALYWYRQSLGQGPEFLIYFQGTGAADDSGLPNDRFFAVRPEGSVSTLKIQRTERGDSAVYLCASSPTTGTSGNNEQFFGPGTRLTVL.

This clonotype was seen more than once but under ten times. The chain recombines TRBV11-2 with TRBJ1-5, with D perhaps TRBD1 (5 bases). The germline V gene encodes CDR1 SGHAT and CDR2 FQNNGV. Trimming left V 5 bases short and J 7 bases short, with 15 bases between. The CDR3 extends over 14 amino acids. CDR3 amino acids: CASSQGGSDQPQHF. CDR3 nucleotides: TGTGCCAGCAGCCAGGGAGGGTCGGACCAGCCCCAGCATTTT.

CDR3 DNA: TGTGCCAGCAGCCAATCCCCGGGAGATACGCAGTATTTT. Translating it yields CASSQSPGDTQYF. This sequence joins TRBV3-1 and TRBJ2-3, with unresolved D. Germline assignment: CDR1 LGHDT and CDR2 YNNKEL (reference sequence). Trimming removed 2 bases at V and 5 bases at J, with 8 bases between. The CDR3 has 13 residues.

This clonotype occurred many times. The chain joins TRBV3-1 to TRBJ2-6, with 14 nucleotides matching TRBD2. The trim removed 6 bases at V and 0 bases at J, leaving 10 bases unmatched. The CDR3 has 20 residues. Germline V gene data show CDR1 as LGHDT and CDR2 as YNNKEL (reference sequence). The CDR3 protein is CASRPGLAGVPLSGANVLTF. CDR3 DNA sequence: TGTGCCAGCAGGCCGGGACTAGCGGGAGTCCCTCTCTCTGGGGCCAACGTCCTGACTTTC.

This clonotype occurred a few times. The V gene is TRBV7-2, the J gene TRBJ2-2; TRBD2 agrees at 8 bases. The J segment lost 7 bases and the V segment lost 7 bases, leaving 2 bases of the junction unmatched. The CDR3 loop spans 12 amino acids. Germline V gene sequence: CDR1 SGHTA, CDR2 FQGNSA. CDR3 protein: CASTRGGGELFF. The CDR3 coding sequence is TGTGCCAGCACCCGGGGGGGCGGGGAGCTGTTTTTT.

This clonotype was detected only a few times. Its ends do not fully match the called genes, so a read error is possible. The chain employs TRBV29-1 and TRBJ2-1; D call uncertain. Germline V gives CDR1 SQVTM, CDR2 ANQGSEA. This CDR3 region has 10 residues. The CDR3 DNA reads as TGCAGCGTTGAAGACGTCGGTTTGGTCTTC. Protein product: CSVEDVGLVF.

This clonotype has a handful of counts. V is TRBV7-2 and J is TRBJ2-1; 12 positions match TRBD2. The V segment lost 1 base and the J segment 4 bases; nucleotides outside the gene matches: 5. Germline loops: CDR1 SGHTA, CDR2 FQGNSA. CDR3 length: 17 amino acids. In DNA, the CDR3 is TGTGCCAGCAGCTTAGGACTAGCGGGAGTATGGTACAATGAGCAGTTCTTC. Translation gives CASSLGLAGVWYNEQFF.

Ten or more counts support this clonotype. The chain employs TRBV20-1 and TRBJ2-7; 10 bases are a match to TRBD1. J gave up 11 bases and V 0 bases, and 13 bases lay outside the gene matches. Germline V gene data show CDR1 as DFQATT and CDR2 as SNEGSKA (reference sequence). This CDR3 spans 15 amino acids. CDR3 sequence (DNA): TGCAGTGCTAGAGATCTAAGGGGACAGGGGCCAGGCGAGTACTTC. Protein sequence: CSARDLRGQGPGEYF.

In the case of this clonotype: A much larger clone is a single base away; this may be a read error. CDR3 amino acids: CANSLDSGSRTGELFF. The CDR3, as DNA: TGTGCCAACAGCTTGGATAGCGGGAGTCGCACCGGGGAGCTGTTTTTT. The chain uses TRBV13 and TRBJ2-2; 9 nucleotides line up with TRBD2. Germline V CDR1 and CDR2: PRHDT, FYEKMQ (reference sequence). There are 16 residues in the CDR3. The full variable domain, its missing parts supplied by reference TRBV13 and TRBJ2-2, is AAGVIQSPRHLIKEKRETATLKCYPIPRHDTVYWYQQGPGQDPQFLISFYEKMQSDKGSIPDRFSAQQFSDYHSELNMSSLELGDSALYFCANSLDSGSRTGELFFGEGSRLTVL.

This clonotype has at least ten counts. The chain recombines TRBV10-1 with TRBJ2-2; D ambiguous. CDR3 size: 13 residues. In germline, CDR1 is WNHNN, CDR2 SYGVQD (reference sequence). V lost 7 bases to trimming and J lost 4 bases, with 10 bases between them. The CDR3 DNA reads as TGCGCCAGCATGTCTAGTGGCACCGGGGAGCTGTTTTTT. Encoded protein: CASMSSGTGELFF.

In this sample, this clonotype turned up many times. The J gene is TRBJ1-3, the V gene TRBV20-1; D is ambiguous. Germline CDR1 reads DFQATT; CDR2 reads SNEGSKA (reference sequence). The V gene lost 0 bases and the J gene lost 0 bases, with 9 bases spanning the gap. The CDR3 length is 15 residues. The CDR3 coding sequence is TGCAGTGCTAGAGATCAGCTATTCTCTGGAAACACCATATATTTT. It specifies CSARDQLFSGNTIYF.

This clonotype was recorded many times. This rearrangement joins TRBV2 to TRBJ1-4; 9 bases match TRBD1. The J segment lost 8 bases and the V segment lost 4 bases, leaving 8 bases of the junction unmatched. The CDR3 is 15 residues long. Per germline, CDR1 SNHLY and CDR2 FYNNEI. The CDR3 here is CASSAATGGGEKLFF. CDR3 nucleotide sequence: TGTGCCAGCAGTGCCGCGACAGGGGGTGGAGAAAAACTGTTTTTT.

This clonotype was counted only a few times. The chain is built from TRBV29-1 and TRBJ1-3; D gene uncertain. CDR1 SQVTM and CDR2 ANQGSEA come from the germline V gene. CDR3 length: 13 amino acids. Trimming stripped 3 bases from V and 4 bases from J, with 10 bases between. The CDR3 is CSVEEGSGNTIYF. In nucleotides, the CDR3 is TGCAGCGTTGAGGAGGGTTCGGGAAACACCATATATTTT.

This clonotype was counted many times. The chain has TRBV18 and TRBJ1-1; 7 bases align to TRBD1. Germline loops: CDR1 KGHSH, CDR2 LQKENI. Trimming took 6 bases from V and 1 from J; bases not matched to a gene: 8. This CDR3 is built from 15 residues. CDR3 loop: CASSLQGPGNTEAFF. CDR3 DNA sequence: TGTGCCAGCTCTTTACAGGGGCCAGGGAACACTGAAGCTTTCTTT.

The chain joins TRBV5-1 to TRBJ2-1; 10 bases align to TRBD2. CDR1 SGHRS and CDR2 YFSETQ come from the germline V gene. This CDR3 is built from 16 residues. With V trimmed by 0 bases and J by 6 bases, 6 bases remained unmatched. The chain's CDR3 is CASSLDASGSGNEQFF. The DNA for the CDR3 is TGCGCCAGCAGCTTGGATGCTAGCGGGAGTGGCAATGAGCAGTTCTTC.

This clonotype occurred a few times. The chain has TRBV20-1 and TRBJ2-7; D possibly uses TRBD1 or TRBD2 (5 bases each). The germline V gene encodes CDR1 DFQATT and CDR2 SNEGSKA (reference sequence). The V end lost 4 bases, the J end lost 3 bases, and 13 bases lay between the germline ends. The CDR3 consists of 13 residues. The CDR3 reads CSATGAEIYEQYF. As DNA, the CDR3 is TGCAGTGCTACCGGGGCCGAGATCTACGAGCAGTACTTC.

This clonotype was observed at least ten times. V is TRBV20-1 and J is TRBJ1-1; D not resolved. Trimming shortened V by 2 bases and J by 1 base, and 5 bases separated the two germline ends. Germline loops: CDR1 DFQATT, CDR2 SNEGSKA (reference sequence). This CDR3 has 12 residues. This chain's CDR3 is CSARRRNTEAFF. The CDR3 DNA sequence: TGCAGTGCTAGACGGAGGAACACTGAAGCTTTCTTT.

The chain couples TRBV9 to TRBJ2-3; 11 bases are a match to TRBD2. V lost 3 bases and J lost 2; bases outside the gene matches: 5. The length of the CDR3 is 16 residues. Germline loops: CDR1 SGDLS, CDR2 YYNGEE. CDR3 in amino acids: CASSGGTSGLTDTQYF. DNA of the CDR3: TGTGCCAGCAGCGGGGGGACTAGCGGCCTCACAGATACGCAGTATTTT.

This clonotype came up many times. CDR3 sequence (DNA): TGTGCCAGCAGCTTTGAAGGGAATAGCAATCAGCCCCAGCATTTT. Translation: CASSFEGNSNQPQHF. This chain links TRBV5-5 with TRBJ1-5; D is unclear. Per germline, CDR1 SGHKS and CDR2 YYEKEE (reference sequence). The V and J ends lost 2 bases and 0 bases respectively, with 9 bases between them. The CDR3 has 15 amino acids.

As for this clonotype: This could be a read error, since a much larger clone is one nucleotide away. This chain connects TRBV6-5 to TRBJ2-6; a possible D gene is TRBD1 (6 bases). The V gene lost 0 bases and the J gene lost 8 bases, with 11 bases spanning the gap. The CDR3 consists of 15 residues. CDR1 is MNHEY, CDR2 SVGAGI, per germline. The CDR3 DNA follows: TGTGCCAGCAGTTACTCGGCAGGGGTAACCAACGTCCTGACTTTC. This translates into CASSYSAGVTNVLTF.

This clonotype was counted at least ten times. The CDR3 region is CSAVSGQKIEQFF. The CDR3 DNA reads as TGCAGCGCCGTTTCGGGACAGAAAATTGAGCAGTTCTTC. The J gene is TRBJ2-1, the V gene TRBV29-1, with 7 bases aligning to TRBD1. The CDR3 is 13 amino acids. CDR1 is SQVTM, CDR2 ANQGSEA, per germline. The ends lost 7 bases at V and 9 bases at J; junction bases unmatched: 12.